This T cell receptor beta chain was found in a study of blood T cell repertoires in COVID-19. Study background: The United States, Italy and Spain supplied acute and convalescent COVID-19 samples. T cells, B-cell-depleted T cells, or PBMCs provided the cDNA or gDNA that served as material.

Trimming took 3 bases from V and 4 from J, leaving 16 bases between them. The CDR3 totals 15 residues. Germline V gene lookup returns CDR1 SGHNT and CDR2 YYREEE (reference sequence). Per the authors' pipeline: Amplification from reference gene primers served as the basis for estimated nucleated cell counts. Sequencing was performed with immunoSEQ multiplex PCR; in TCRdb, only in-frame clones are kept and a portion is missing. The V and J calls and clone size are taken from that table; D and trimming were inferred from the DNA. Among 80,000 to 130,000 clones listed, approximately 91% were seen once. This chain uses TRBV5-4 with TRBJ1-2; perhaps TRBD1 as D (6 bases). The TCR sequence derives from a woman aged 55-70 years with acute or convalescent COVID-19. Sequencing was performed on peripheral blood. The CDR3: CASSWELGRGYGYTF. In nucleotides, the CDR3 is TGTGCCAGCAGCTGGGAACTGGGCAGGGGCTATGGCTACACCTTC.